Reported below is one T cell receptor (beta chain). Its cognate antigen is unknown. Here immunoSEQ multiplex PCR was the method, and the copy in TCRdb shows in-frame clones only, minus some. The top ten clones hold about 4.7% of a sample with around 110,000 clones, around 80% of them seen once. The CDR3 is 16 amino acids. Trimming removed 0 bases from V and 0 bases from J, with 12 bases in between. Germline values: CDR1 SGHRS, CDR2 YFSETQ. The source of the sample is a study of PD-1 blockade in mismatch repair-deficient tumors. Study-level findings and limits: Tumor-resident clones, often undetectable pretreatment in blood, expanded then contracted after pembrolizumab.

The material was peripheral blood, obtained about 60 weeks after starting pembrolizumab. The sequence came from an adult with mismatch repair-deficient cancer. The chain is built from TRBV5-1 and TRBJ1-2; D remains ambiguous. CDR3 coding DNA: TGCGCCAGCAGCTTGGAGGCAGGTCAGCCTAACTATGGCTACACCTTC. As protein: CASSLEAGQPNYGYTF.